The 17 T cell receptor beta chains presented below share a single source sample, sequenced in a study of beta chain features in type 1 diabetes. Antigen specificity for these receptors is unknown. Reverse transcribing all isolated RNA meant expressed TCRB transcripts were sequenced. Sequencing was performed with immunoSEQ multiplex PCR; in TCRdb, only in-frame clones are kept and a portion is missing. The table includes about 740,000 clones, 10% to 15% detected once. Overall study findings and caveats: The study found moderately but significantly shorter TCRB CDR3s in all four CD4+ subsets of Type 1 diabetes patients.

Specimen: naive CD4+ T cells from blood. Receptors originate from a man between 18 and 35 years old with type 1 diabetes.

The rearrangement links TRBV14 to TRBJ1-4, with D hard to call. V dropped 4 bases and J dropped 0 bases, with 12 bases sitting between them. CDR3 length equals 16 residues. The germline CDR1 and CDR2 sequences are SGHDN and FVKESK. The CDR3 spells CASSLIAGATNEKLFF. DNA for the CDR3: TGTGCCAGCAGCCTTATCGCCGGGGCAACTAATGAAAAACTGTTTTTT.

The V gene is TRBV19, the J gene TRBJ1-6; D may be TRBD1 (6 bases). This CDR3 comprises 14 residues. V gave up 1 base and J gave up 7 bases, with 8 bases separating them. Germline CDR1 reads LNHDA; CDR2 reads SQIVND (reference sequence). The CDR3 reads CASSIGTANSPLHF. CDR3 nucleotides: TGTGCCAGTAGTATAGGGACAGCCAATTCACCCCTCCACTTT.

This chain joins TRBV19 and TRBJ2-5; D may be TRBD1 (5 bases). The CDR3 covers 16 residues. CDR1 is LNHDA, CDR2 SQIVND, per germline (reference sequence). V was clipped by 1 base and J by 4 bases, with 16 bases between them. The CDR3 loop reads CASSIGPWQGGETQYF. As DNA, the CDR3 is TGTGCCAGTAGTATAGGACCCTGGCAGGGCGGAGAGACCCAGTACTTC.

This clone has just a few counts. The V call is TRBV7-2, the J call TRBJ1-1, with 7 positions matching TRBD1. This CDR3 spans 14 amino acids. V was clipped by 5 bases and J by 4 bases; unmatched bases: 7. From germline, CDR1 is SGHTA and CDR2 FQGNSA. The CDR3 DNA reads TGTGCCAGCAGCCCGTTACAGGGGATCACTGAAGCTTTCTTT. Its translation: CASSPLQGITEAFF.

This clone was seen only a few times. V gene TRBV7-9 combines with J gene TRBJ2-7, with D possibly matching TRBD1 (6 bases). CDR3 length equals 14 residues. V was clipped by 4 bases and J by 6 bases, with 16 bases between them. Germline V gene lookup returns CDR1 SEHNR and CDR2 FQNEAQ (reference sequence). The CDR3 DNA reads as TGTGCCAGCAGCTCCACAGGGACACGGGCCGAGCAGTACTTC. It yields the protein CASSSTGTRAEQYF.

The CDR3 is CASSAPLQGSNSNVLTF. CDR3 DNA: TGTGCCAGCAGCGCGCCGCTACAGGGGTCGAACAGTAACGTCCTGACTTTC. The genes are TRBV7-9 and TRBJ2-6; TRBD1 agrees at 7 bases. The germline V gene encodes CDR1 SEHNR and CDR2 FQNEAQ (reference sequence). V shed 5 bases and J 10 bases; nucleotides not matched to a gene: 17. This CDR3 is built from 17 residues.

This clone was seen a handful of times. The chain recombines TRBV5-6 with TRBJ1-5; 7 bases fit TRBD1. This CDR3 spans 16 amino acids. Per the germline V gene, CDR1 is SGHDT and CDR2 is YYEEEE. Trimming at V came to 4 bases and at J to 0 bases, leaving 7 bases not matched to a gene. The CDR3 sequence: CASSPSGGYSNQPQHF. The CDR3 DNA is TGTGCCAGCAGCCCCTCAGGGGGATATAGCAATCAGCCCCAGCATTTT.

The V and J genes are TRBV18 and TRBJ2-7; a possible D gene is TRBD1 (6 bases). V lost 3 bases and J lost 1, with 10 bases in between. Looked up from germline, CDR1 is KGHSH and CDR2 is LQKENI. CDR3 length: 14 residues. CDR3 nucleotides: TGTGCCAGCTCACCCTACAGGGAGTCCTACGAGCAGTACTTC. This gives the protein CASSPYRESYEQYF.

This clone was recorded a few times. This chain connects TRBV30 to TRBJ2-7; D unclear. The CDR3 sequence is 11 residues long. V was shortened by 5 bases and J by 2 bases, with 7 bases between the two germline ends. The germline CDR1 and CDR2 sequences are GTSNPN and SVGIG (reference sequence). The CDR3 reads CAWDFTYEQYF. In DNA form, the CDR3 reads TGTGCCTGGGACTTTACCTACGAGCAGTACTTC.

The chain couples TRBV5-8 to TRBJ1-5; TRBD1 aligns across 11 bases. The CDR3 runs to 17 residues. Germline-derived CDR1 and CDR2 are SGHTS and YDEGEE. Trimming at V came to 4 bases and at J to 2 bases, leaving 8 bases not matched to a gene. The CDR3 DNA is TGTGCCAGCAGCCGCGGACAGGGGGCGAGAGGCAATCAGCCCCAGCATTTT. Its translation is CASSRGQGARGNQPQHF.

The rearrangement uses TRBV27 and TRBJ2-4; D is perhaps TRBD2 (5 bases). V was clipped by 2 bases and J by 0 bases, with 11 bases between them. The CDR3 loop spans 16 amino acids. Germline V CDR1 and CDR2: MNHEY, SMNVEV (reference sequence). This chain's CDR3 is CASSLRGAGAKNIQYF. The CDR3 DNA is TGTGCCAGCAGTTTACGGGGAGCCGGAGCCAAAAACATTCAGTACTTC.

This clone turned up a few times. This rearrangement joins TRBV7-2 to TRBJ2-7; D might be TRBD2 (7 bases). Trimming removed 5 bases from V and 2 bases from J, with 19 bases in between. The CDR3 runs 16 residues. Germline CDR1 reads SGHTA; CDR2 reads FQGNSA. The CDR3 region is CASSLNRAAGTYEQYF. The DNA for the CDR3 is TGTGCCAGCAGCCTAAACAGGGCAGCGGGAACCTACGAGCAGTACTTC.

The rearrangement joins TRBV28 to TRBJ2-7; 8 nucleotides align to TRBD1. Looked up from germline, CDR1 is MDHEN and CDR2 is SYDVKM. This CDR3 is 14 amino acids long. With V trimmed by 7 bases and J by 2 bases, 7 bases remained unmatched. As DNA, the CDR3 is TGTGCCAGCACTAAAGACAGGGGCACCTACGAGCAGTACTTC. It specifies CASTKDRGTYEQYF.

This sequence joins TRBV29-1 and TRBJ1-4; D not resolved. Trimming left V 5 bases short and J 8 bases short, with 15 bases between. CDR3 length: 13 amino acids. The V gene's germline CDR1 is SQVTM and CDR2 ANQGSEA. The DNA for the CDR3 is TGCAGCGTTCGATCGGGTAATGGAGAAAAACTGTTTTTT. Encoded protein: CSVRSGNGEKLFF.

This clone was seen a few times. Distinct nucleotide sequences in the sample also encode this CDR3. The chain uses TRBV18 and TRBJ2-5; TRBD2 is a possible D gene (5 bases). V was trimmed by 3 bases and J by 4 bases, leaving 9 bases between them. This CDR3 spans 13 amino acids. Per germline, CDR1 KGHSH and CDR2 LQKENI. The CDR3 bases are TGTGCCAGCTCACCCGGAGGTGGAGAGACCCAGTACTTC. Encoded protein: CASSPGGGETQYF.

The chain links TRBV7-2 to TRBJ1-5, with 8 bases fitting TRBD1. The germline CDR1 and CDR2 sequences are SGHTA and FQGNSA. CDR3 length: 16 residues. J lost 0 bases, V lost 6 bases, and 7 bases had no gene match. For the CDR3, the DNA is TGTGCCAGCAGTCCCGCAGGGGGCTCTAGCAATCAGCCCCAGCATTTT. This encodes CASSPAGGSSNQPQHF.

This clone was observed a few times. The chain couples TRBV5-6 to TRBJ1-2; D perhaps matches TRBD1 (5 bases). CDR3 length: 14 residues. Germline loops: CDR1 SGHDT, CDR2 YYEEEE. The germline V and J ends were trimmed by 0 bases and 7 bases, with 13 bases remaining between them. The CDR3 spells CASSLAFAGAGYTF. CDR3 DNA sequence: TGTGCCAGCAGCTTGGCGTTTGCCGGGGCTGGCTACACCTTC. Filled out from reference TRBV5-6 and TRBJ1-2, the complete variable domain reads DAGVTQSPTHLIKTRGQQVTLRCSPKSGHDTVSWYQQALGQGPQFIFQYYEEEERQRGNFPDRFSGHQFPNYSSELNVNALLLGDSALYLCASSLAFAGAGYTFGSGTRLTVV.